This T cell receptor beta chain was recovered during a study of beta chain features in type 1 diabetes. Expressed TCRB transcripts were sequenced after all isolated RNA was converted to cDNA. The protocol was immunoSEQ multiplex PCR, while the TCRdb copy is restricted to in-frame clones and leaves out a portion. This sample carries approximately 170,000 clones, approximately 62% of them seen once, and the ten largest clones take roughly 0.092%. Study findings and constraints: All four CD4+ subsets of Type 1 diabetes patients contained TCRB CDR3s that were moderately but significantly shorter.

Looked up from germline, CDR1 is SEHNR and CDR2 is FQNEAQ (reference sequence). The ends lost 5 bases at V and 1 base at J; junction bases unmatched: 3. This CDR3 has 14 residues. This clone has just one count. Its antigen is undetermined. This clonotype was obtained from a man aged 25-45 years with type 1 diabetes. Sequencing was performed on naive CD4+ T cells from blood. The chain couples TRBV7-9 to TRBJ1-1; TRBD1 aligns across 8 bases. CDR3 DNA: TGTGCCAGCAGCCCAGGGGGCTGGAACACTGAAGCTTTCTTT. The encoded protein is CASSPGGWNTEAFF.